A single sample is the source of the 16 T cell receptor beta chains below, sequenced in a study of cytomegalovirus exposure and HLA in healthy donors. The PCR made use of 60 Vbeta and 13 Jbeta primers. TCRdb's table, derived via immunoSEQ multiplex PCR, lists solely in-frame clones and lacks some. The sample has around 150,000 clones, roughly 76% seen once. Sequencing input: PBMCs. These receptors were obtained from a woman aged 45-60 years in good health and CMV-seronegative.

The CDR3 protein is CASSPAGREQPQHF. The CDR3 coding sequence is TGTGCCAGCAGCCCCGCGGGGAGAGAGCAGCCCCAGCATTTT. J is TRBJ1-5 and V is TRBV7-2; the D is unclear. CDR3 length: 14 residues. Trimming removed 5 bases from V and 7 bases from J, with 15 bases in between. Germline values: CDR1 SGHTA, CDR2 FQGNSA.

This chain joins TRBV28 and TRBJ1-5; D might be TRBD1 (6 bases). Per the germline V gene, CDR1 is MDHEN and CDR2 is SYDVKM. The length of the CDR3 is 15 residues. V was shortened by 1 base and J by 2 bases, with 9 bases between the two germline ends. The CDR3 protein is CASSLSYRGNQPQHF. The CDR3 DNA is TGTGCCAGCAGTTTATCGTACAGGGGCAATCAGCCCCAGCATTTT.

This clone appeared once. This CDR3 is CASSSPGGRYEQYF. The CDR3 DNA sequence: TGTGCCAGCTCATCCCCCGGGGGGCGTTACGAGCAGTACTTC. V gene TRBV18 combines with J gene TRBJ2-7; tentatively, D is TRBD2 (7 bases). There are 14 residues in the CDR3. Germline lookup yields CDR1 KGHSH and CDR2 LQKENI. V was cut by 5 bases and J by 4 bases, with 15 bases left in between.

This clone appeared once. V usage is TRBV6-1 and J usage is TRBJ1-2, with D hard to call. CDR3 length: 14 residues. V was cut by 7 bases and J by 1 base, with 13 bases left in between. The V gene's germline CDR1 is MNHNS and CDR2 SASEGT. The CDR3 loop reads CASTPGSRNYGYTF. The CDR3 DNA reads TGTGCCAGCACACCGGGGTCTCGTAACTATGGCTACACCTTC.

The J gene is TRBJ2-2, the V gene TRBV7-9; tentatively, D is TRBD2 (6 bases). Germline V lookup: CDR1 SEHNR, CDR2 FQNEAQ (reference sequence). This CDR3 has 15 amino acids. V dropped 10 bases and J dropped 2 bases, with 17 bases sitting between them. CDR3 sequence (DNA): TGTGCCAACTATGCCGGGACTTCAAACACCGGGGAGCTGTTTTTT. Encoded protein: CANYAGTSNTGELFF.

This clone has just a few counts. V is TRBV13 and J is TRBJ2-5; TRBD2 agrees at 7 bases. CDR1 PRHDT and CDR2 FYEKMQ come from the germline V gene (reference sequence). This CDR3 spans 17 amino acids. Trimming at V came to 1 base and at J to 5 bases, leaving 13 bases not matched to a gene. The CDR3: CASSLAGLAVTGETQYF. CDR3 sequence (DNA): TGTGCCAGCAGCTTAGCGGGGCTAGCGGTCACGGGGGAGACCCAGTACTTC.

This clone was observed a single time. Here the CDR3 reads CASSQDEMNTEAFF. DNA for the CDR3: TGCGCCAGCAGCCAAGATGAGATGAACACTGAAGCTTTCTTT. The chain joins TRBV4-1 to TRBJ1-1; D gene uncertain. This CDR3 is built from 14 residues. V lost 0 bases and J lost 0, with 5 bases in between. Germline V gene data show CDR1 as MGHRA and CDR2 as YSYEKL.

The rearrangement uses TRBV7-4 and TRBJ1-1; 7 bases fit TRBD1. Trimming cost V 3 bases and J 11 bases; bases outside gene matches: 15. The CDR3 is made up of 15 amino acids. The germline CDR1 and CDR2 sequences are SGHVT and SQSDAQ. CDR3 sequence reads: CASSLAPGTVSGAFF. The CDR3 bases are TGTGCCAGCAGCTTGGCCCCGGGGACAGTCTCGGGGGCTTTCTTT.

The chain employs TRBV10-3 and TRBJ2-7; 7 positions agree with TRBD1. The ends lost 9 bases at V and 6 bases at J; junction bases unmatched: 14. The germline CDR1 and CDR2 sequences are ENHRY and SYGVKD. The CDR3 sequence is 14 residues long. The CDR3 loop reads CAITSGTEGSEQYF. The CDR3 region has the DNA TGTGCCATTACTTCCGGGACAGAAGGGAGCGAGCAGTACTTC.

The chain couples TRBV5-1 to TRBJ2-7; D may be TRBD2 (5 bases). Trimming stripped 3 bases from V and 1 base from J, with 11 bases between. The CDR3 is 14 amino acids. CDR1 and CDR2 (germline): SGHRS, YFSETQ. The CDR3 coding sequence is TGCGCCAGCAGCTGGCTGGAGGTTTCCTACGAGCAGTACTTC. Protein product: CASSWLEVSYEQYF.

The chain links TRBV4-2 to TRBJ1-2, with TRBD1 as a possible D gene (5 bases). Germline assignment: CDR1 LGHNA and CDR2 YNFKEQ. V shed 0 bases and J shed 6 bases, with 14 bases lying between them. The CDR3 totals 15 residues. The CDR3: CASSQDPKGDDGYTF. The CDR3 bases are TGTGCCAGCAGCCAAGATCCGAAAGGGGATGATGGCTACACCTTC.

The count of this clone is one. The chain carries TRBV10-3 and TRBJ1-3; D possibly corresponds to TRBD1 (5 bases). The CDR3 runs 16 residues. Trimming cost V 0 bases and J 4 bases, with 13 bases left between them. The germline V gene has CDR1 ENHRY and CDR2 SYGVKD. Here the CDR3 DNA reads TGTGCCATCAGTGAGTCCAGGGATATTTCCGGAAACACCATATATTTT. Translation gives CAISESRDISGNTIYF.

The CDR3 DNA reads TGTGCCAGCAGCCCCCGAACAGGGGGCGTGGGTGGAATGAACACTGAAGCTTTCTTT. It specifies CASSPRTGGVGGMNTEAFF. The chain carries TRBV7-9 and TRBJ1-1, with 9 bases identical to TRBD1. Losses at the gene ends were 5 bases for V and 0 bases for J; bases not matched to a gene: 16. The germline CDR1 and CDR2 sequences are SEHNR and FQNEAQ (reference sequence). This CDR3 comprises 19 residues.

Notes on this clone: Mismatch with germline at one junction end may stem from a read error. The chain joins TRBV27 to TRBJ2-7; 7 positions agree with TRBD2. The germline V gene has CDR1 MNHEY and CDR2 SMNVEV (reference sequence). This CDR3 region has 14 residues. The CDR3 loop is CASSLVGRDYVLNF. In DNA, the CDR3 is TGTGCCAGCAGTTTAGTAGGCAGGGACTACGTCTTGAACTTC.

This rearrangement joins TRBV19 to TRBJ2-1; 11 nucleotides agree with TRBD1. The CDR3 runs to 14 residues. Germline trimming cut 8 bases from V and 6 bases from J; bases unmatched to any gene: 6. CDR1 is LNHDA, CDR2 SQIVND, per germline (reference sequence). The CDR3 nucleotides read TGTGCCAGTGCCCGGGACAGGGGGGGCAATGAGCAGTTCTTC. The encoded protein is CASARDRGGNEQFF.

The chain uses TRBV5-4 and TRBJ2-2; 7 bases are a match to TRBD2. V lost 4 bases and J lost 2; bases outside the gene matches: 8. Per the germline V gene, CDR1 is SGHNT and CDR2 is YYREEE (reference sequence). CDR3 length: 16 residues. The CDR3 reads CASSPASGYNTGELFF. The CDR3 region has the DNA TGTGCCAGCAGCCCCGCTAGCGGATACAACACCGGGGAGCTGTTTTTT.